This T cell receptor beta chain was sequenced during a study of CD8 T cells in Susac syndrome. Study-wide points: Only a relatively small number of individuals were included in the TCR sequencing and HLA analysis.

Trimming removed 3 bases from V and 1 base from J; junction bases left unmatched: 2. This CDR3 spans 16 amino acids. Germline V gene sequence: CDR1 SGDLS, CDR2 YYNGEE. To note about this clonotype: Its antigen is not identified.

RNA totalling roughly 0.45 to 1 ug underwent reverse transcription with random hexamers. TCR beta CDR3 was amplified by immunoSEQ covering 54 Vbeta and 13 Jbeta. TCRdb recomputed calls from the immunoSEQ multiplex PCR reads with MiXCR, one row per CDR3 protein. Of under 200,000 distinct CDR3 sequences listed, 85% to 95% are singletons. TCR beta from blood CD8+ and CD4+ T cells was sequenced. Negative magnetic isolation gave CD8+ and CD4+ cells; FACS enriched CD8+ TEMRA. The chain employs TRBV9 and TRBJ2-5; 14 positions agree with TRBD2. Sequences were obtained from CD8+ T cells from PBMCs. The sequence was collected from a human donor with multiple sclerosis. The CDR3 nucleotides read TGTGCCAGCAGCGCGACTAGCGGGAGGGCCCAAGAGACCCAGTACTTC. It encodes CASSATSGRAQETQYF.